The rows below give T cell receptor beta chains drawn from one sample of a study of blood T cell dynamics during melanoma immunotherapy. This table comes from immunoSEQ multiplex PCR, and its TCRdb copy is limited to in-frame clones, with some not included. Of more than 13,000 clones in the sample, around 90% were seen once. The source material was blood, sampled from a patient treated with checkpoint blockade. These receptors came from a human donor with melanoma. The CDR3 runs from the conserved cysteine through the conserved F or W. The D gene is left open where the match is weak. Only some rows state a clone size, as once, few, many or a class for expanded clones.

.	TRBV19	TRBJ2-7	.	TGTGCCAGTAGTATGGTGAGCAGGGGAAGGTACGAGCAGTACTTC	CASSMVSRGRYEQYF
TRBD2	TRBV9	TRBJ2-1	.	TGTGCCAGCAGCGTAGGCGGGAGGGCCTTGTACAATGAGCAGTTCTTC	CASSVGGRALYNEQFF
TRBD2	TRBV2	TRBJ2-1	.	TGTGCCAGCAGTGTCCAGGGACTAAGTGAGCAGTTCTTC	CASSVQGLSEQFF
.	TRBV6-1	TRBJ2-7	.	TGTGCCATCACCCCGACAGGTGCCTACGAGCAGTACTTC	CAITPTGAYEQYF
TRBD2	TRBV10-3	TRBJ2-1	.	TGTGCCATCAGTGAGTCGCGACTAGCGGGGGGGAACAATGAGCAGTTCTTC	CAISESRLAGGNNEQFF
.	TRBV19	TRBJ1-2	.	TGTGCCAGTAGTATAGATCGTCGGCTATATGGCTACACCTTC	CASSIDRRLYGYTF
TRBD1	TRBV5-1	TRBJ1-2	.	TGCGCCAGCAGCGCGGGACAGGTCGGCTATGGCTACACCTTC	CASSAGQVGYGYTF
.	TRBV2	TRBJ2-3	.	TGTGCCAGCAGTGAGGCGGCTAGCACAGATACGCAGTATTTT	CASSEAASTDTQYF
.	TRBV28	TRBJ2-1	.	TGTGCCAGCACCGTTGGACGGATTGACCACCAGAACAATGAGCAGTTCTTC	CASTVGRIDHQNNEQFF
.	TRBV30	TRBJ2-2	.	TGTGCCTGGAGTATATTACAGGTCCGGACAGACACCGGGGAGCTGTTTTTT	CAWSILQVRTDTGELFF
.	TRBV4-2	TRBJ2-7	.	TGTGCCAGCAGCCAAGGCACCGGACTCGAATGGAGCGAGCAGTACTTC	CASSQGTGLEWSEQYF
TRBD1	TRBV4-1	TRBJ1-5	.	TGCGCCAGCAGCGGAGGAGGGGGCATCAGCAACCAGCCCCAGCATTTT	CASSGGGGISNQPQHF
TRBD2	TRBV7-2	TRBJ2-5	.	TGTGCCAGCAGCCATCCGACCATAGCGGGGCCTCCATACGAGACCCAGTACTTC	CASSHPTIAGPPYETQYF
.	TRBV6-5	TRBJ1-1	.	TGTGCCAGCAGCCCTATCCCGGGCACTGAAGCTTTCTTT	CASSPIPGTEAFF
TRBD1	TRBV2	TRBJ2-2	.	TGTGCCAGCAGTGGAACAGGGGCCGGCGGGGAGCTGTTTTTT	CASSGTGAGGELFF
TRBD2	TRBV28	TRBJ2-5	.	TGTGCCAGCAGTGGGTACCTGGCGGGAGGGCCGGGAGAGACCCAGTACTTC	CASSGYLAGGPGETQYF
TRBD2	TRBV6-6	TRBJ2-2	.	TGTGCCAGCAGCTACTCTAGCGGGAAGGTGACCGGGGAGCTGTTTTTT	CASSYSSGKVTGELFF
.	TRBV5-1	TRBJ1-1	once	TGCGCCAGCAGCGGCTCCGGAAGAATGAACACTGAAGCTTTCTTT	CASSGSGRMNTEAFF
.	TRBV5-1	TRBJ2-3	.	TGCGCCAGCAGCGCGGGGACTTTCGCGGATACGCAGTATTTT	CASSAGTFADTQYF
.	TRBV5-6	TRBJ2-3	.	TGTGCCAGCAGCGCACTTCTGACAGATACGCAGTATTTT	CASSALLTDTQYF
TRBD1	TRBV14	TRBJ2-7	.	TGTGCCAGCAGCCACACCTACAGGGGTGGGTACGAGCAGTACTTC	CASSHTYRGGYEQYF
.	TRBV5-4	TRBJ2-1	.	TGTGCCAGCAGCTCGGCTGTCAATGAGCAGTTCTTC	CASSSAVNEQFF
.	TRBV30	TRBJ2-3	.	TGTGCCTGGAGTGTCCGCTATCCAGATACGCAGTATTTT	CAWSVRYPDTQYF
.	TRBV6-6	TRBJ1-1	few	TGTGCCAGTTTAGAGAACACTGAAGCTTTCTTT	CASLENTEAFF
TRBD1	TRBV29-1	TRBJ2-7	.	TGCAGCGTTGATAGCGTGGGCAGGGGGAACTACGAGCAGTACTTC	CSVDSVGRGNYEQYF
.	TRBV29-1	TRBJ2-3	.	TGCAGCGTCACCACGGACCTCACAGATACGCAGTATTTT	CSVTTDLTDTQYF
.	TRBV19	TRBJ2-3	.	TGTGCCAGTAGTATCCGGGGCGTGGATACGCAGTATTTT	CASSIRGVDTQYF
.	TRBV27	TRBJ2-7	.	TGTGCCAGCAGACGGGCCGGCCTACTCGAGCAGTACTTC	CASRRAGLLEQYF
.	TRBV7-6	TRBJ2-2	.	TGTGCCAGCAGCTCCTCACCGGGTCTAGCGAGTATCCCCGGGGAGCTGTTTTTT	CASSSSPGLASIPGELFF
TRBD1	TRBV6-6	TRBJ1-5	.	TGTGCCAGCAGTTACATCCGGACAGGGGTTCCCCAGCCCCAGCATTTT	CASSYIRTGVPQPQHF
TRBD1	TRBV7-2	TRBJ1-4	.	TGTGCCAGCAGCTCCGGGCTAGGGACAGGGTCAACTAATGAAAAACTGTTTTTT	CASSSGLGTGSTNEKLFF
.	TRBV11-2	TRBJ1-5	.	TGTGCCAGCAGCACCGACGGGGGTAGCAATCAGCCCCAGCATTTT	CASSTDGGSNQPQHF
.	TRBV28	TRBJ2-1	.	TGTGCCAGCAGCCTCCTCGCTGAGGAGCAGTTCTTC	CASSLLAEEQFF
.	TRBV7-9	TRBJ1-4	.	TGTGCCAGCAGCTTTTTATCAACTAATGAAAAACTGTTTTTT	CASSFLSTNEKLFF
.	TRBV14	TRBJ2-2	.	TGTGCCAGCAGCCAAGATAGGAGTATAACCGGGGAGCTGTTTTTT	CASSQDRSITGELFF
.	TRBV19	TRBJ2-1	.	TGTGCCAGTAGTCCCTTCGGGTCAGTTAACAATGAGCAGTTCTTC	CASSPFGSVNNEQFF
TRBD1	TRBV5-1	TRBJ1-6	once	TGCGCCAGCAGCTTGGCCGGGACAGCCACGACTTATTCACCCCTCCACTTT	CASSLAGTATTYSPLHF
TRBD1	TRBV25-1	TRBJ1-6	few	TGTGCCAGCAGTGAATCGGGGACAGGGTGGTCACCCCTCCACTTT	CASSESGTGWSPLHF
.	TRBV5-1	TRBJ1-1	.	TGCGCCAGCAGCTTGGCTATGTGGGGTTCGTACACCCCGAACACTGAAGCTTTCTTT	CASSLAMWGSYTPNTEAFF
TRBD1	TRBV28	TRBJ1-5	.	TGTGCCAGCAGCGGACAGGGGACAAATCAGCCCCAGCATTTT	CASSGQGTNQPQHF
.	TRBV6-1	TRBJ2-5	few	TGTGCCAGCAGAGTCGACAGACAAGAGACCCAGTACTTC	CASRVDRQETQYF
.	TRBV7-6	TRBJ1-1	.	TGTGCCAGCAGCTTACGTTTCCGGGGCCTGAACACTGAAGCTTTCTTT	CASSLRFRGLNTEAFF
.	TRBV7-3	TRBJ1-6	.	TGTGCCAGCAGCCCGGGCCCCGCTTATAATTCACCCCTCCACTTT	CASSPGPAYNSPLHF
TRBD2	TRBV7-9	TRBJ2-3	.	TGTGCCAGCAGCCGGGGACTAGCGGAAGGAGATACGCAGTATTTT	CASSRGLAEGDTQYF
TRBD1	TRBV29-1	TRBJ2-7	.	TGCAGCGTTGAACTTTTGGACAGGGGCTCCTACGAGCAGTACTTC	CSVELLDRGSYEQYF
TRBD1	TRBV19	TRBJ1-5	.	TGTGCCAGTAGTTCAGGCAGGGGGCAACAGCCCCAGCATTTT	CASSSGRGQQPQHF
.	TRBV11-2	TRBJ1-2	.	TGTGCCAGCAGCCGGGGGCCCTATGGCTACACCTTC	CASSRGPYGYTF
.	TRBV11-3	TRBJ2-5	.	TGTGCCAGCAGCAACACGAGGGAGACCCAGTACTTC	CASSNTRETQYF
.	TRBV6-6	TRBJ1-2	.	TGTGCCAGCAGTGTTGGTCAGGGTCAAGGCTACACCTTC	CASSVGQGQGYTF
.	TRBV21-1	TRBJ2-3	.	TGTGCCAGCCGCCCCGCGGGGGGAACTGCAGATACGCAGTATTTT	CASRPAGGTADTQYF
.	TRBV29-1	TRBJ2-2	.	TGCAGCGCGGCGGAGGGGTCAGCGACCGGGGAGCTGTTTTTT	CSAAEGSATGELFF
TRBD1	TRBV28	TRBJ1-2	.	TGTGCCAGCAGTTCCGGGACAGCCCTTGACTATGGCTACACCTTC	CASSSGTALDYGYTF
.	TRBV6-1	TRBJ2-7	.	TGTGCCAGCAACCCAAGGGGGTCAAACTCCTACGAGCAGTACTTC	CASNPRGSNSYEQYF
.	TRBV27	TRBJ2-7	.	TGTGCCAGCAGTTTATTAACCGGGAGCCAAGGCGAGCAGTACTTC	CASSLLTGSQGEQYF